The 5 T cell receptor beta chains reported below all come from one sample, sequenced in a study of blood T cell repertoires in COVID-19. Measured with immunoSEQ multiplex PCR; TCRdb has only the in-frame clones, and not every one. The sample has some 77,000 clones; roughly 82% are singletons. The sample comprised peripheral blood. The receptors stem from a woman aged 55-69 years with acute or convalescent COVID-19.

This clone has only a few counts. J is TRBJ1-6 and V is TRBV6-5; D may be TRBD1 (6 bases). The V end was cut by 6 bases, the J end by 10 bases, with 19 bases between. Germline loops: CDR1 MNHEY, CDR2 SVGAGI. The CDR3 loop spans 15 amino acids. The CDR3: CASSLTDSKGSPLHF. The CDR3 DNA sequence: TGTGCCAGCAGCCTGACGGACAGTAAGGGCTCACCCCTCCACTTT.

This clone was recorded only once. V and J are TRBV2 and TRBJ1-3; D unclear. CDR1 is SNHLY and CDR2 is FYNNEI in the germline V gene. The CDR3 is 15 amino acids. Trimming removed 4 bases from V and 0 bases from J, with 10 bases in between. The CDR3 nucleotides read TGTGCCAGCAGTGTGGAGTCAACCTCTGGAAACACCATATATTTT. Its translation is CASSVESTSGNTIYF.

The chain recombines TRBV5-1 with TRBJ2-3; 8 bases fit TRBD1. Germline CDR1 reads SGHRS; CDR2 reads YFSETQ. V trimming: 7 bases; J trimming: 6 bases; junction bases outside the gene matches: 13. The CDR3 length is 15 residues. CDR3 loop: CASREDPGGGDTQYF. The CDR3 bases are TGCGCCAGCCGAGAAGACCCAGGGGGCGGGGATACGCAGTATTTT.

The chain joins TRBV28 to TRBJ1-6; 7 positions agree with TRBD1. The CDR3 length is 14 residues. Germline V lookup: CDR1 MDHEN, CDR2 SYDVKM. With 1 base clipped from V and 8 bases from J, the junction kept 2 bases outside the gene matches. The CDR3, as DNA: TGTGCCAGCAGTTTATTGCAGGGGGATTCACCCCTCCACTTT. As protein: CASSLLQGDSPLHF.

The chain uses TRBV7-2 and TRBJ1-1; possibly TRBD1 for D (6 bases). There are 16 residues in the CDR3. In germline, CDR1 is SGHTA, CDR2 FQGNSA. V lost 5 bases and J 0 bases, leaving 16 bases between the germline ends. DNA for the CDR3: TGTGCCAGCAGCCTCGGACAGAATTTCATGAACACTGAAGCTTTCTTT. Its protein product is CASSLGQNFMNTEAFF.